Shown below are 15 T cell receptor beta chains from a single sample sequenced in a study of blood T cells in healthy people across ages. PCR was performed a second time for roughly 7 to 12 cycles using a sample-barcoded 5' primer and a J-beta primer mix. TCRdb re-analysed the 5' RACE reads in MiXCR, keeping a single row per CDR3 protein. Of hundreds of thousands of distinct CDR3 sequences listed, about 62% are singletons. The sequenced material came from blood. Receptor source: a man aged 25-45 years in good health.

The V call is TRBV27, the J call TRBJ2-3; 7 bases are a match to TRBD2. The germline gives CDR1 MNHEY, CDR2 SMNVEV (reference sequence). The CDR3 spans 16 residues. V dropped 5 bases and J dropped 2; count of bases not matched to a gene: 10. The CDR3 loop reads CASSQLPSGNTDTQYF. In nucleotides, the CDR3 is TGTGCCAGCAGTCAACTACCCAGCGGGAACACAGATACGCAGTATTTT.

The chain joins TRBV28 to TRBJ2-7, with D possibly matching TRBD2 (5 bases). Deletions cut 2 bases from V and 0 bases from J, with 14 bases between. Germline CDR1 MDHEN, CDR2 SYDVKM. The CDR3 extends over 16 amino acids. The CDR3 DNA reads as TGTGCCAGCAGTTTAGAGGGCTTCATGTACTCCTACGAGCAGTACTTC. Translated: CASSLEGFMYSYEQYF.

This chain uses TRBV12-3 or TRBV12-4 with TRBJ2-5, with D perhaps assigned TRBD1 or TRBD2 (6 bases each). Between the trimmed V and J ends, which lost 3 bases and 5 bases, there was a span of 19 bases. CDR3 length: 16 amino acids. In DNA, the CDR3 is TGTGCCAGCAGTTTTCACCAAGGGGGGTATGAGGAGACCCAGTACTTC. It translates to CASSFHQGGYEETQYF.

The chain couples TRBV6-1 to TRBJ2-1; D gene unclear. Germline V CDR1 and CDR2: MNHNS, SASEGT. The CDR3 is 14 residues long. Trimming pared 4 bases from V and 8 bases from J, leaving 15 bases between. CDR3 nucleotide sequence: TGTGCCAGCAGTGCCCCTTGGTACCCTCATGAGCAGTTCTTC. It codes for CASSAPWYPHEQFF.

The gene calls are TRBV9 and TRBJ2-5, with 7 nucleotides matching TRBD2. CDR1 SGDLS and CDR2 YYNGEE come from the germline V gene. With 0 bases clipped from V and 5 bases from J, the junction kept 4 bases outside the gene matches. CDR3 length equals 14 residues. The CDR3 reads CASSVGGGGETQYF. The DNA for the CDR3 is TGTGCCAGCAGCGTAGGCGGGGGTGGGGAGACCCAGTACTTC.

The chain employs TRBV3-1 and TRBJ2-7; TRBD2 matches at 9 bases. Unmatched junction bases numbered 7, after V lost 5 bases and J lost 2 bases. Germline V CDR1 and CDR2: LGHDT, YNNKEL (reference sequence). The CDR3 consists of 15 residues. The CDR3 sequence: CASSTHGGGAYEQYF. CDR3 bases: TGTGCCAGCAGCACCCACGGCGGGGGGGCCTACGAGCAGTACTTC.

The V call is TRBV30, the J call TRBJ1-6; no reliable D call. This CDR3 is 16 amino acids long. Germline CDR1 is GTSNPN and CDR2 is SVGIG (reference sequence). Trimming left V 4 bases short and J 8 bases short, with 21 bases between. The CDR3 coding sequence is TGTGCCTGGACCTTGGGGTCGGGAAGCTTTTATTCACCCCTCCACTTT. Amino acids: CAWTLGSGSFYSPLHF.

This chain connects TRBV7-3 to TRBJ2-2; no clear D. The V gene lost 7 bases and the J gene lost 5 bases, with 14 bases spanning the gap. CDR1 and CDR2 (germline): SGHTA, FQGTGA. CDR3 length equals 14 residues. CDR3: CASKFGEQTGELFF. The CDR3 DNA reads as TGTGCCAGCAAATTTGGGGAACAGACCGGGGAGCTGTTTTTT. The complete variable domain, with remaining parts taken from reference TRBV7-3 and TRBJ2-2, reads GAGVSQTPSNKVTEKGKYVELRCDPISGHTALYWYRQSLGQGPEFLIYFQGTGAADDSGLPNDRFFAVRPEGSVSTLKIQRTERGDSAVYLCASKFGEQTGELFFGEGSRLTVL.

J is TRBJ1-2 and V is TRBV20-1; D gene unclear. V dropped 1 base and J dropped 5 bases, with 8 bases sitting between them. Germline CDR1 DFQATT, CDR2 SNEGSKA (reference sequence). The CDR3 consists of 12 residues. CDR3 sequence (DNA): TGCAGTGCTAGAGCGGGAGAATATGGCTACACCTTC. As protein: CSARAGEYGYTF.

The chain uses TRBV4-1 and TRBJ2-5, with D tentatively TRBD2 (6 bases). V was pared by 8 bases and J by 2 bases, with 15 bases between. CDR3 size: 14 residues. Per the germline V gene, CDR1 is MGHRA and CDR2 is YSYEKL. This CDR3 is CASRETEIQETQYF. In DNA, the CDR3 is TGCGCCAGCCGGGAGACGGAGATACAAGAGACCCAGTACTTC.

This clonotype appeared a few times. The chain links TRBV6-1 to TRBJ2-3; 9 positions agree with TRBD1. The CDR3 length is 14 residues. In germline, CDR1 is MNHNS, CDR2 SASEGT. After removal of 4 bases from V and 7 bases from J, the junction contained 6 bases not matched to a gene. The CDR3: CASSATGGRNTQYF. The CDR3 DNA follows: TGTGCCAGCAGTGCGACAGGGGGTAGAAATACGCAGTATTTT.

The chain uses TRBV18 and TRBJ2-3; TRBD2 is a possible D gene (7 bases). The CDR3 is 13 amino acids. Trimming shortened V by 6 bases and J by 6 bases, and 13 bases separated the two germline ends. Looked up from germline, CDR1 is KGHSH and CDR2 is LQKENI. This CDR3 is CASSPGEGDTQYF. The CDR3 DNA follows: TGTGCCAGCTCCCCAGGGGAGGGCGATACGCAGTATTTT. The entire variable domain, with the rest obtained from reference TRBV18 and TRBJ2-3, is as follows: NAGVMQNPRHLVRRRGQEARLRCSPMKGHSHVYWYRQLPEEGLKFMVYLQKENIIDESGMPKERFSAEFPKEGPSILRIQQVVRGDSAAYFCASSPGEGDTQYFGPGTRLTVL.

This clonotype was recorded once. This rearrangement joins TRBV27 to TRBJ1-2; D remains ambiguous. With 2 bases removed from V and 3 bases from J, the gap between germline ends came to 13 bases. This CDR3 is 15 amino acids long. Germline V gives CDR1 MNHEY, CDR2 SMNVEV (reference sequence). The chain's CDR3 is CASSLGPETDYGYTF. CDR3 nucleotides: TGTGCCAGCAGTTTAGGGCCTGAAACAGACTATGGCTACACCTTC.

The J gene is TRBJ2-3, the V gene TRBV29-1; the D is unclear. V lost 5 bases, J lost 2 bases, and 14 bases lay in between. CDR1 and CDR2 from the germline V gene are SQVTM and ANQGSEA. The CDR3 consists of 14 residues. CDR3 bases: TGCAGCGTTTTTATCTCCGGAGCCACAGATACGCAGTATTTT. This sequence encodes CSVFISGATDTQYF.

V gene TRBV15 combines with J gene TRBJ2-6; D call uncertain. V lost 6 bases, J lost 0 bases, and 15 bases lay in between. The CDR3 consists of 17 residues. Germline loops: CDR1 LNHNV, CDR2 YYDKDF (reference sequence). CDR3 region: CATSRARRASGANVLTF. The DNA for the CDR3 is TGTGCCACCAGTCGAGCCCGGAGAGCCTCTGGGGCCAACGTCCTGACTTTC.